The T cell receptor beta chain described here comes from a study of blood T cell repertoires in COVID-19 (dated by TCRdb to about 2020). For the wider study: Samples from collaborators originated in the United States, Italy and Spain and spanned both the acute and convalescent phases of COVID-19. The material from the prospective study consisted of cDNA or gDNA derived from T cells, B-cell-depleted T cells, or PBMCs. The dataset comprised deeply sampled blood TCRbeta repertoires from subjects exposed to, actively infected with, or recovered from COVID-19. A freely available public database, intended as a resource for researchers studying the immune response to SARS-CoV-2, is where the repertoires were released. Samples were obtained from the ongoing ImmuneRACE study (first 160 participants) and from over 1,000 subjects provided by 6 global collaborators. Sample metadata almost always included a de-identified subject ID, COVID-19 status, age in years and sex. Where available, HLA class I and class II types were taken from metadata supplied by the sample provider and were not determined by assay-based typing. Study-wide findings and limitations: The amount of clinical and demographic metadata varied by source and participant and was provided uncurated.

Comment on this clone: What antigen it recognizes has not been identified. No quality values exist for individual bases; no much larger clone is one base distant.

From the cysteine through the phenylalanine, the CDR3 covers 16 amino acids. The sequence is cut down to CDR3 DNA, 48 bases in frame from base 1. V and J are trimmed by 0 bases and 4 bases, and the gene matches miss 9 bases of the junction. For CDR1 and CDR2, the germline V gene lists SGDLS and YYNGEE. TCRbeta CDR3 regions were amplified from genomic DNA using the immunoSEQ Assay, a bias-controlled multiplex PCR. From the authors' description of their analysis: The number of nucleated cells in each sample was estimated by amplification of reference gene primers within the assay. Sequence reads were collapsed and filtered to measure the absolute abundance of every unique TCRbeta CDR3 rearrangement. For each sample, productive Simpson clonality was calculated by taking the square root of Simpson's diversity index across productive rearrangements. Here the immuneACCESS table is served through TCRdb, limited to in-frame sequences with V and J called. Missing clones are a known gap in these copies; in checked studies unresolved V genes cover under half, and the rest lacks a known reason. V and J calls and clone size are as listed in that table; D and trimming were resolved from the DNA. In this sample the table shows 200,000 to 250,000 clones, 70% to 90% of which occur a single time. The top ten clones comprise 5.5% to 8% of the sample.

Collaborating institutions collected whole blood in K2EDTA tubes following their own protocols. For TCRbeta analysis, collaborator samples were shipped as frozen whole blood, as isolated PBMCs, or as DNA extracted from either sample type. The rearranged segments are TRBV9 and TRBJ1-1; TRBD1 matches 7 bases in the middle. The receptor's source is a man in his sixties with acute or convalescent COVID-19. Sequencing was carried out using peripheral blood. The nucleotide sequence reads TGTGCCAGCAGCGTAGGCCCTAGAGGGGGCGTCACTGAAGCTTTCTTT. Its protein reads: CASSVGPRGGVTEAFF.